Presented here are 27 T cell receptor beta chains from one specimen sequenced in a study of blood T cell repertoires in COVID-19. Measured with immunoSEQ multiplex PCR; TCRdb has only the in-frame clones, and not every one. The sample yields tens of thousands of clones, about nine tenths seen once. The sample was peripheral blood. The receptor source for this set is an elderly woman with acute or convalescent COVID-19.

The CDR3 sequence is CASSTRQGTIYEQYF. DNA of the CDR3: TGTGCCAGCAGCACCCGACAGGGCACGATCTACGAGCAGTACTTC. V usage is TRBV11-2 and J usage is TRBJ2-7; 7 bases line up with TRBD1. V gave up 5 bases and J gave up 3 bases; unmatched junction bases: 10. This CDR3 is 15 amino acids long. In germline, CDR1 is SGHAT, CDR2 FQNNGV.

The chain combines TRBV2 with TRBJ2-1; 12 nucleotides align to TRBD2. The junction had 7 bases not matched to a gene; V was cut back by 7 bases and J by 9 bases. Germline CDR1 SNHLY, CDR2 FYNNEI. This CDR3 spans 14 amino acids. CDR3 residues: CASKRLAGDTEQFF. The CDR3 DNA follows: TGTGCCAGCAAGCGACTAGCGGGAGATACTGAGCAGTTCTTC.

This clone was detected once. CDR3 DNA sequence: TGTGCCAGCAGCCAAGAAAATTCAAGGGGGCTGCCTGGCTACACCTTC. Its protein product is CASSQENSRGLPGYTF. The V gene is TRBV4-2, the J gene TRBJ1-2; 7 nucleotides align to TRBD1. The junction had 11 bases not matched to a gene; V was cut back by 0 bases and J by 7 bases. The CDR3 sequence is 16 residues long. Looked up from germline, CDR1 is LGHNA and CDR2 is YNFKEQ.

CDR3 DNA sequence: TGTGCCAGCAGTTTCGACGGGGCCTACGAGCAGTACTTC. Its translation is CASSFDGAYEQYF. V gene TRBV5-4 combines with J gene TRBJ2-7; D is possibly TRBD2 (5 bases). Per the germline V gene, CDR1 is SGHNT and CDR2 is YYREEE (reference sequence). The CDR3 covers 13 residues. V lost 5 bases to trimming and J lost 2 bases, with 11 bases between them.

The rearrangement joins TRBV5-3 to TRBJ2-3, with TRBD2 as a possible D gene (6 bases). TRBV5-3 is labeled an ORF, and its function is uncertain. The CDR3 is made up of 14 amino acids. V was clipped by 1 base and J by 2 bases, with 8 bases between them. DNA for the CDR3: TGTGCCAGAAGCTTGTGCGGGGCCACAGATACGCAGTATTTT. Translating gives CARSLCGATDTQYF.

In its sample, this clone was seen once. This same CDR3 is encoded by further DNA sequences in the sample. The J gene is TRBJ1-2, the V gene TRBV11-2; D remains unclear. The V and J ends lost 0 bases and 2 bases respectively, with 4 bases between them. The CDR3 covers 13 residues. The germline V gene encodes CDR1 SGHAT and CDR2 FQNNGV. CDR3 nucleotide sequence: TGTGCCAGCAGCTTAGATCGGAACTATGGCTACACCTTC. Translated, it gives CASSLDRNYGYTF.

The DNA of the CDR3 is TGTGCCAGCTCACCAAATCTAAACAGGGCGCAAGAGACCCAGTACTTC. Protein sequence: CASSPNLNRAQETQYF. The rearrangement uses TRBV18 and TRBJ2-5, with D maybe TRBD1 (6 bases). This CDR3 region has 16 residues. V lost 2 bases to trimming and J lost 2 bases, with 15 bases between them. CDR1 KGHSH and CDR2 LQKENI come from the germline V gene.

V usage is TRBV14 and J usage is TRBJ2-7; TRBD1 aligns across 7 bases. With 3 bases clipped from V and 0 bases from J, the junction kept 5 bases outside the gene matches. From germline, CDR1 is SGHDN and CDR2 FVKESK. CDR3 length equals 15 residues. CDR3 protein: CASSQSGTASYEQYF. The CDR3 bases are TGTGCCAGCAGCCAGTCCGGGACAGCCTCCTACGAGCAGTACTTC.

The chain links TRBV30 to TRBJ1-2; 8 nucleotides align to TRBD1. J gave up 2 bases and V 4 bases, and 12 bases lay outside the gene matches. Looked up from germline, CDR1 is GTSNPN and CDR2 is SVGIG (reference sequence). The length of the CDR3 is 16 residues. The CDR3 loop is CAWTPGQGVGNYGYTF. CDR3 in DNA: TGTGCCTGGACCCCCGGACAGGGCGTAGGAAACTATGGCTACACCTTC.

The rearrangement uses TRBV2 and TRBJ2-6; D is unclear. The CDR3 has 15 residues. CDR1 is SNHLY and CDR2 is FYNNEI in the germline V gene. Between the trimmed V and J ends, which lost 11 bases and 0 bases, there was a span of 14 bases. The DNA of the CDR3 is TGTGCCGGTCAGGATCCTAACTCTGGGGCCAACGTCCTGACTTTC. Translating it yields CAGQDPNSGANVLTF.

The chain is built from TRBV4-2 and TRBJ2-7; 9 nucleotides agree with TRBD2. Germline loops: CDR1 LGHNA, CDR2 YNFKEQ. The CDR3 has 16 residues. V trimming: 0 bases; J trimming: 2 bases; junction bases outside the gene matches: 5. CDR3 in DNA: TGTGCCAGCAGCCAAGATCTGACTAGCGGTACCTACGAGCAGTACTTC. Its protein product is CASSQDLTSGTYEQYF.

The chain employs TRBV19 and TRBJ1-4, with 9 nucleotides matching TRBD1. The germline gives CDR1 LNHDA, CDR2 SQIVND (reference sequence). The CDR3 spans 14 residues. V lost 6 bases to trimming and J lost 7 bases; unmatched junction nucleotides: 6. The CDR3: CASSLTGGSEKLFF. The CDR3 bases are TGTGCCAGTAGCCTGACAGGGGGGAGTGAAAAACTGTTTTTT.

This clone was seen more than once but under ten times. The V call is TRBV9, the J call TRBJ1-3, with D possibly matching TRBD1 (5 bases). The CDR3 has 13 residues. Per germline, CDR1 SGDLS and CDR2 YYNGEE. V was pared by 4 bases and J by 4 bases, with 9 bases between. DNA of the CDR3: TGTGCCAGCAGCACTGCAGGGGGAAACACCATATATTTT. This translates into CASSTAGGNTIYF. The complete variable domain, with remaining parts taken from reference TRBV9 and TRBJ1-3, reads DSGVTQTPKHLITATGQRVTLRCSPRSGDLSVYWYQQSLDQGLQFLIQYYNGEERAKGNILERFSAQQFPDLHSELNLSSLELGDSALYFCASSTAGGNTIYFGEGSWLTVV.

The chain has TRBV5-1 and TRBJ2-5; 9 bases fit TRBD1. The CDR3 consists of 17 residues. Losses at the gene ends were 4 bases for V and 6 bases for J; bases not matched to a gene: 16. Germline V gene sequence: CDR1 SGHRS, CDR2 YFSETQ. This CDR3 is CASSPDPGTGFYKTQYF. The CDR3 coding sequence is TGCGCCAGCAGCCCAGACCCCGGGACAGGGTTCTACAAGACCCAGTACTTC. The complete variable domain, with remaining parts taken from reference TRBV5-1 and TRBJ2-5, reads KAGVTQTPRYLIKTRGQQVTLSCSPISGHRSVSWYQQTPGQGLQFLFEYFSETQRNKGNFPGRFSGRQFSNSRSEMNVSTLELGDSALYLCASSPDPGTGFYKTQYFGPGTRLLVL.

This clone was seen a single time. The rearrangement links TRBV25-1 to TRBJ2-2; 10 bases are shared with TRBD2. Germline loops: CDR1 MGHDK, CDR2 SYGVNS. This CDR3 is built from 17 residues. Trimming removed 6 bases from V and 4 bases from J; junction bases left unmatched: 11. The CDR3 reads CASRPPLAGVVTGELFF. CDR3 sequence (DNA): TGTGCCAGCAGGCCCCCGCTAGCGGGAGTCGTCACCGGGGAGCTGTTTTTT. Drawing the rest from reference TRBV25-1 and TRBJ2-2, the complete variable domain is EADIYQTPRYLVIGTGKKITLECSQTMGHDKMYWYQQDPGMELHLIHYSYGVNSTEKGDLSSESTVSRIRTEHFPLTLESARPSHTSQYLCASRPPLAGVVTGELFFGEGSRLTVL.

The V and J genes are TRBV27 and TRBJ2-3; 7 bases fit TRBD2. The trim removed 3 bases at V and 4 bases at J, leaving 4 bases unmatched. The CDR3 spans 14 residues. CDR1 and CDR2 from the germline V gene are MNHEY and SMNVEV (reference sequence). The CDR3 here is CASSLYLAADTQYF. CDR3 sequence (DNA): TGTGCCAGCAGTTTGTACCTAGCGGCAGATACGCAGTATTTT.

V gene TRBV12-3 or TRBV12-4 combines with J gene TRBJ1-2; maybe TRBD1 (6 bases). Trimming removed 3 bases at V and 7 bases at J, with 12 bases between. The CDR3 runs 13 residues. Here the CDR3 DNA reads TGTGCCAGCAGTTTGAGCGGGGGCTCTGGCTACACCTTC. This encodes CASSLSGGSGYTF.

This chain connects TRBV19 to TRBJ2-2; TRBD1 matches at 9 bases. V shed 7 bases and J 6 bases; nucleotides not matched to a gene: 3. The CDR3 is made up of 13 amino acids. Germline CDR1 LNHDA, CDR2 SQIVND (reference sequence). The CDR3 DNA follows: TGTGCCAGTACCCGGACAGGGGCCGGGGAGCTGTTTTTT. This codes for CASTRTGAGELFF.

J is TRBJ1-5 and V is TRBV11-2; TRBD1 aligns across 9 bases. From germline, CDR1 is SGHAT and CDR2 FQNNGV. This CDR3 is 15 amino acids long. Trimming cost V 0 bases and J 7 bases; bases outside gene matches: 4. The CDR3 protein is CASSLDGTGGQPQHF. CDR3 nucleotide sequence: TGTGCCAGCAGCTTAGACGGAACAGGGGGCCAGCCCCAGCATTTT.

The J gene is TRBJ2-1, the V gene TRBV19, with 14 bases fitting TRBD2. Germline V gives CDR1 LNHDA, CDR2 SQIVND (reference sequence). With 10 bases clipped from V and 9 bases from J, the junction kept 8 bases outside the gene matches. The CDR3 runs to 14 residues. CDR3 sequence (DNA): TGTGCCACCGCGACTAGCGGGAGGGCCAGTGAGCAGTTCTTC. Translation: CATATSGRASEQFF.

The rearrangement uses TRBV18 and TRBJ2-3; D is unresolved. CDR1 is KGHSH, CDR2 LQKENI, per germline. The CDR3 runs 13 residues. V was shortened by 2 bases and J by 4 bases, with 7 bases between the two germline ends. The CDR3 coding sequence is TGTGCCAGCTCACCAGGTACAGCAGATACGCAGTATTTT. This encodes CASSPGTADTQYF.

J is TRBJ1-4 and V is TRBV7-9; D is undetermined. Germline-derived CDR1 and CDR2 are SEHNR and FQNEAQ (reference sequence). Trimming left V 1 base short and J 8 bases short, with 11 bases between. The CDR3 consists of 14 residues. CDR3 region: CASSLGSAAEKLFF. CDR3 coding DNA: TGTGCCAGCAGCTTAGGGTCTGCGGCAGAAAAACTGTTTTTT.

This clone occurred a few times. This chain uses TRBV5-1 with TRBJ2-5, with 8 bases aligning to TRBD1. CDR3 size: 14 residues. The germline CDR1 and CDR2 sequences are SGHRS and YFSETQ. V dropped 4 bases and J dropped 1; count of bases not matched to a gene: 3. CDR3 protein: CASSAGTGQETQYF. The CDR3 DNA is TGCGCCAGCAGCGCGGGGACAGGCCAAGAGACCCAGTACTTC.

This clone was detected only once. The chain uses TRBV30 and TRBJ1-4, with D unclear. Germline V gene sequence: CDR1 GTSNPN, CDR2 SVGIG (reference sequence). The CDR3 totals 15 residues. V shed 2 bases and J shed 4 bases, with 14 bases lying between them. CDR3 DNA: TGTGCCTGGAGTTCAGCGCAGCTTAATAATGAAAAACTGTTTTTT. Its protein is CAWSSAQLNNEKLFF.

Written as DNA, the CDR3 is TGTGCCAGCAGTGATACACGGCGCGTAGGGGCTAATTCACCCCTCCACTTT. This translates into CASSDTRRVGANSPLHF. The chain employs TRBV25-1 and TRBJ1-6; D may be TRBD1 (5 bases). Germline CDR1 is MGHDK and CDR2 is SYGVNS. V was trimmed by 3 bases and J by 6 bases, leaving 18 bases between them. The CDR3 is made up of 17 amino acids.

The chain joins TRBV7-3 to TRBJ2-1; 7 positions agree with TRBD2. This CDR3 has 15 residues. With V trimmed by 5 bases and J by 5 bases, 9 bases remained unmatched. CDR1 and CDR2 (germline): SGHTA, FQGTGA. CDR3 nucleotides: TGTGCCAGCAGCCCACCGGGGGGTGCCAACAATGAGCAGTTCTTC. Its protein is CASSPPGGANNEQFF.

This clone has a single count. The chain employs TRBV9 and TRBJ2-7; tentatively, D is TRBD2 (6 bases). Germline V gene sequence: CDR1 SGDLS, CDR2 YYNGEE. The CDR3 contains 14 residues. V was shortened by 0 bases and J by 3 bases, with 10 bases between the two germline ends. The CDR3: CASSVAGRGYEQYF. CDR3 coding DNA: TGTGCCAGCAGCGTAGCCGGGAGAGGCTACGAGCAGTACTTC.